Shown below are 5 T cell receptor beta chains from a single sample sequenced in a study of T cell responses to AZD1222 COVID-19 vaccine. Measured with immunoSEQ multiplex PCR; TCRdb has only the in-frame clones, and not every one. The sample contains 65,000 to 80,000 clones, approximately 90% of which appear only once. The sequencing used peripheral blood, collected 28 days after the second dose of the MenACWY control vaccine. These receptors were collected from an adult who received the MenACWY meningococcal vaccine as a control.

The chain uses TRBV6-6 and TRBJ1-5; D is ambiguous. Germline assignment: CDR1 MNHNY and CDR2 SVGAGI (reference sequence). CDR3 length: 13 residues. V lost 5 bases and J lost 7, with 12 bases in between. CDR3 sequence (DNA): TGTGCCAGCAGTACCCAGGTGGGGCAGCCCCAGCATTTT. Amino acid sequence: CASSTQVGQPQHF.

As DNA, the CDR3 is TGTGCCAGCAGTTTCCGGACGGCGAACTATGGCTACACCTTC. It specifies CASSFRTANYGYTF. The chain has TRBV28 and TRBJ1-2; no definite D call. The CDR3 covers 14 residues. CDR1 and CDR2 (germline): MDHEN, SYDVKM. V was cut by 3 bases and J by 2 bases, with 10 bases left in between.

The CDR3 sequence: CASSKVRQPGGNSPLHF. The CDR3 DNA reads as TGTGCCAGCAGCAAAGTGCGGCAGCCGGGGGGTAATTCACCCCTCCACTTT. The rearrangement links TRBV21-1 to TRBJ1-6. TRBV21-1 is recorded as a pseudogene. This CDR3 region has 17 residues.

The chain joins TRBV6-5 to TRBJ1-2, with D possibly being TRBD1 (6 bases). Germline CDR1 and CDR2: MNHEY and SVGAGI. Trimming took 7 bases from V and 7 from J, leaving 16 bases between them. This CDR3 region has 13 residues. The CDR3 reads CASNLQGGSGYTF. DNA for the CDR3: TGTGCCAGCAACCTACAGGGCGGTAGTGGCTACACCTTC.

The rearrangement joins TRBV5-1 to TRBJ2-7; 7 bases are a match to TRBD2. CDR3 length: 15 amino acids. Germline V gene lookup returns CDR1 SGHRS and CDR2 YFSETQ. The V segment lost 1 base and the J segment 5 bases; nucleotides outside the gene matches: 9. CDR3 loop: CASSLTRGSQDEQYF. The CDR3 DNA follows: TGCGCCAGCAGCTTGACGCGCGGGAGTCAGGACGAGCAGTACTTC.